This T cell receptor beta chain was observed in a study of CD8+ T cells in alopecia areata. Study results and caveats: Many expanded lesional clones remained in scalp and blood on tofacitinib. Sharing of TCR sequences between patients (possibly for HLA-related reasons) was less clear than in mice.

Germline V gene lookup returns CDR1 MDHEN and CDR2 SYDVKM. The V and J ends lost 3 bases and 4 bases respectively, with 9 bases between them. CDR3 length: 13 residues. Following RNA extraction, reverse transcription yielded cDNA that acted as the sequencing template. Clones were sequenced by immunoSEQ multiplex PCR, and TCRdb holds only the in-frame ones, with some missing. The sample holds about 76,000 clones, approximately 66% seen once. As for treatment: oral pan-JAK inhibitor, 5-10 mg twice daily. There are a few counts of this clone. The antigen is undetermined. V usage is TRBV28 and J usage is TRBJ1-1; D not resolved. The source material was CD8+ T cells sorted from blood, sampled at week 24, from a patient treated with tofacitinib. This receptor was taken from a human donor with alopecia areata. As DNA, the CDR3 is TGTGCCAGCAGTTTGGGAAGGGCCACTGAAGCTTTCTTT. It yields the protein CASSLGRATEAFF.